This T cell receptor (beta chain) is drawn from a study of technical replicates of blood from four donors listed by TCRdb under 2017. CDR1 and CDR2, per the germline V gene (reference sequence), are SGHNT and YYREEE. From cysteine to phenylalanine, the CDR3 is 14 amino acids long. The kept DNA is CDR3 alone, 42 bases in frame from the first base. V is reduced by 2 bases and J by 4 bases, leaving a spacing of 12 bases between them. This clone was seen more than once but under ten times. Its antigen specificity is not known. No much larger clonotype is one base removed from it; base qualities were not supplied. Library construction relied on the immunoSEQ multiplex PCR assay. The table comes from immuneACCESS by way of TCRdb, which keeps in-frame sequences with V and J called. Part of the clones is missing from these tables; in studies checked, under half for an unresolved V gene and the rest for unknown reasons. The sample has approximately 79,000 clones on record, about 91% of them singletons. The ten largest clonotypes hold around 0.4% of the sample.

Sequencing was carried out using T cells isolated from PBMCs. The receptor comes from a human donor in good health. The rearrangement joined TRBV5-4 to TRBJ1-2, and TRBD1 may be the D gene, going by 6 matching bases. The CDR3 amino acid sequence is: CASSLIQGAYGYTF. The bases read TGTGCCAGCAGCTTAATACAGGGTGCCTATGGCTACACCTTC.